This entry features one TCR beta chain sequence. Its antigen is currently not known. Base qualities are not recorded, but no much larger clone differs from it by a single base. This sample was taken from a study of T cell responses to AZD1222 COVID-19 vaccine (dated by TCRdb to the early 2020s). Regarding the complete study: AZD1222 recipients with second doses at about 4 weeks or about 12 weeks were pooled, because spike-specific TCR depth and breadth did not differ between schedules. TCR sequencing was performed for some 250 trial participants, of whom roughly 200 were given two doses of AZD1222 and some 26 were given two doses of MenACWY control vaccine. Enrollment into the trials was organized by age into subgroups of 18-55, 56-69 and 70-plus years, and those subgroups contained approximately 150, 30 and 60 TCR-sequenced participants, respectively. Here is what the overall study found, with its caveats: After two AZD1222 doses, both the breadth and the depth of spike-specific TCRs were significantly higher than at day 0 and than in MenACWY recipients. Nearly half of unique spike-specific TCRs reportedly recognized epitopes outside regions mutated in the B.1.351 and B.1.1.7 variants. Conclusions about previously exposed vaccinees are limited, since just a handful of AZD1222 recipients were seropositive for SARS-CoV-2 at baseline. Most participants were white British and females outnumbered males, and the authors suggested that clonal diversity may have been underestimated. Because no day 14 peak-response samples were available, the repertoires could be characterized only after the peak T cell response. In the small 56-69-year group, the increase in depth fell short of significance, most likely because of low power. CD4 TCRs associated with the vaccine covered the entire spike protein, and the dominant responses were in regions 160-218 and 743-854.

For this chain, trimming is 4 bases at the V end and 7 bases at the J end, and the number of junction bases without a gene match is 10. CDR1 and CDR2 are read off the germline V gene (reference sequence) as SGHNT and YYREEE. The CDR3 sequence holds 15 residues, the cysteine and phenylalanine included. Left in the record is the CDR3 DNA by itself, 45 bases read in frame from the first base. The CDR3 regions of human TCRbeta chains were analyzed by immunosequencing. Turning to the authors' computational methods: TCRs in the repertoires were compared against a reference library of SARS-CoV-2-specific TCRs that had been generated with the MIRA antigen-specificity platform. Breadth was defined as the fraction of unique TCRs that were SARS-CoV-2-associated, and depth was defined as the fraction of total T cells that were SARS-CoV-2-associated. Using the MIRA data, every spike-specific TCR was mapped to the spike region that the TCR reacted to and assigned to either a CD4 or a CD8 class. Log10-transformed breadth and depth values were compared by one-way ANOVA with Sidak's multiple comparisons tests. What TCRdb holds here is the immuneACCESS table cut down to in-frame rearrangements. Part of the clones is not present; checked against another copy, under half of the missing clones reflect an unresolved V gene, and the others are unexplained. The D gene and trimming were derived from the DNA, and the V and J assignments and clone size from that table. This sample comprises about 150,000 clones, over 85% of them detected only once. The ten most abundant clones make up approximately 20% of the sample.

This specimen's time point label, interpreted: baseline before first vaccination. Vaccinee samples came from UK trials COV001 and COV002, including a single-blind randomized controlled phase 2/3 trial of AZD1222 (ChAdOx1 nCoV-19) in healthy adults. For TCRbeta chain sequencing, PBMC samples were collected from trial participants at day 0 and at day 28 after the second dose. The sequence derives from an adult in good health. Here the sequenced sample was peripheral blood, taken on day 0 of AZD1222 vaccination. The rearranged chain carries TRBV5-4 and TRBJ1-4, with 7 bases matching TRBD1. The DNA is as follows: TGTGCCAGCAGCCGAGGGACAGCCAGGGGTGAAAAACTGTTTTTT. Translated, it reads CASSRGTARGEKLFF.